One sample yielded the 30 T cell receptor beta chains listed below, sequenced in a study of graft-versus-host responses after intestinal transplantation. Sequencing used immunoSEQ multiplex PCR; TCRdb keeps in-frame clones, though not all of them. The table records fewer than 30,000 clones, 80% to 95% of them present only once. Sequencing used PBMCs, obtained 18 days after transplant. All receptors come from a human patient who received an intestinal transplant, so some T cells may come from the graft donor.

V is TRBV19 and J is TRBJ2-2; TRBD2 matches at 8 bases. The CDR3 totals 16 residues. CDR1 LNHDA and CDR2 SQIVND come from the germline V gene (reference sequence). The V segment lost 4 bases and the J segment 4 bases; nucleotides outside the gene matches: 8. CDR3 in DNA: TGTGCCAGTAGTACATTCGGGGGGGGCACCACCGGGGAGCTGTTTTTT. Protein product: CASSTFGGGTTGELFF.

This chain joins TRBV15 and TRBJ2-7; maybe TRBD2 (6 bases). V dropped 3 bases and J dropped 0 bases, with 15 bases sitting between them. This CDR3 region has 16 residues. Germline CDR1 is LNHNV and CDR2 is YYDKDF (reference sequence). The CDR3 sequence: CATSSGMGLSSYEQYF. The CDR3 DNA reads TGTGCCACCAGCAGCGGCATGGGACTCAGCTCCTACGAGCAGTACTTC.

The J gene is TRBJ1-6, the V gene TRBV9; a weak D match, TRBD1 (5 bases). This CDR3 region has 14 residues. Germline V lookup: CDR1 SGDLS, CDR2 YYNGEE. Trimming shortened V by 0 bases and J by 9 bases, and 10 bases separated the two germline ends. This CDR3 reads CASSVEGATSPLHF. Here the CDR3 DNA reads TGTGCCAGCAGCGTAGAAGGGGCTACTTCACCCCTCCACTTT.

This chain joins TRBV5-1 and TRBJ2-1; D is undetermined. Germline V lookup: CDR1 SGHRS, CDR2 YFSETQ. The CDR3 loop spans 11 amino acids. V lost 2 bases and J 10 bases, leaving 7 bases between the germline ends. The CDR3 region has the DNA TGCGCCAGCAGCTTAGTAGGGGAGCAGTTCTTC. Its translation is CASSLVGEQFF.

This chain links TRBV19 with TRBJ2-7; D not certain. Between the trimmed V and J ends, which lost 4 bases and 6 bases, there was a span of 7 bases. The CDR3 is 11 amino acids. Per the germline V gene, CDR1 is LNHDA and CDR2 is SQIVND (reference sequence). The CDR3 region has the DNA TGTGCCAGTAGTACCGAAAGCGAGCAGTACTTC. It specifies CASSTESEQYF.

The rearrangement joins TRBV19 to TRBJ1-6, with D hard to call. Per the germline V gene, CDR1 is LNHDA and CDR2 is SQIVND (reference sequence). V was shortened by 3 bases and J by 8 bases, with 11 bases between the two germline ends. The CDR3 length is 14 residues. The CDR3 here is CASSIWTKDSPLHF. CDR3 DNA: TGTGCCAGTAGTATCTGGACGAAAGATTCACCCCTCCACTTT.

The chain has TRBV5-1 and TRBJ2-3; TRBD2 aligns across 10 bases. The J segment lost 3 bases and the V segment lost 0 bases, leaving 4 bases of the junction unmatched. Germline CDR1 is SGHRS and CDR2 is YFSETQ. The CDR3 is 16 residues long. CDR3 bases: TGCGCCAGCAGCTTGGAGCGGGGGGGCATGACAGATACGCAGTATTTT. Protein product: CASSLERGGMTDTQYF.

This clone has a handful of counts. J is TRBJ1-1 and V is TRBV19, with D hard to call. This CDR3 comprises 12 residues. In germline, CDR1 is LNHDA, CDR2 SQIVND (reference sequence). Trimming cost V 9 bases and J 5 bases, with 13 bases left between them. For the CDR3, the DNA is TGTGCCAGCACCGCGGGTTGGACTGAAGCTTTCTTT. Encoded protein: CASTAGWTEAFF.

The CDR3, as DNA: TGTGCCAGCTCACCTGACAAGATATTTGGCTACACCTTC. This translates into CASSPDKIFGYTF. The chain carries TRBV18 and TRBJ1-2; no clear D. V lost 3 bases and J lost 7, with 12 bases in between. Germline-derived CDR1 and CDR2 are KGHSH and LQKENI. The CDR3 runs to 13 residues. Looking up the rest from reference TRBV18 and TRBJ1-2 gives the full variable domain: NAGVMQNPRHLVRRRGQEARLRCSPMKGHSHVYWYRQLPEEGLKFMVYLQKENIIDESGMPKERFSAEFPKEGPSILRIQQVVRGDSAAYFCASSPDKIFGYTFGSGTRLTVV.

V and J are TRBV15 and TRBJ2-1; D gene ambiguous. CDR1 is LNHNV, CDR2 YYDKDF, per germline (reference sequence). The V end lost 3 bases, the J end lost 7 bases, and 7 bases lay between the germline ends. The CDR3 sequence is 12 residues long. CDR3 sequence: CATSRARNEQFF. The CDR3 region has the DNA TGTGCCACCAGCAGGGCTAGGAATGAGCAGTTCTTC.

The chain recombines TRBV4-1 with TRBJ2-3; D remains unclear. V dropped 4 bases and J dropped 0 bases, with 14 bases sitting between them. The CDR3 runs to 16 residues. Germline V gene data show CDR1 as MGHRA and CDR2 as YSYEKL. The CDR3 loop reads CASSPLLPLSTDTQYF. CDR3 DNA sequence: TGCGCCAGCAGCCCTTTACTTCCCCTAAGCACAGATACGCAGTATTTT.

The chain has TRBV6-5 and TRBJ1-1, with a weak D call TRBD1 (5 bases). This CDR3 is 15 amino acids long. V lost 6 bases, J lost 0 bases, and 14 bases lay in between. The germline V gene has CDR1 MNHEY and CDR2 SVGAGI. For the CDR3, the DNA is TGTGCCAGCAGCGCCGGGGGGGGGATGAACACTGAAGCTTTCTTT. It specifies CASSAGGGMNTEAFF.

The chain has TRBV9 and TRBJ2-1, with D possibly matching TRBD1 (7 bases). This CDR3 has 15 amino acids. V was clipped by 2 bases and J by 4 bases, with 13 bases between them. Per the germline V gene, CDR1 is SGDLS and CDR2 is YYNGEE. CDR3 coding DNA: TGTGCCAGCAGCGTCTCAGGGGGGCCTTACAATGAGCAGTTCTTC. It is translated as CASSVSGGPYNEQFF.

The chain's CDR3 is CASSPTPTAPSTDTQYF. CDR3 sequence (DNA): TGTGCCAGCAGCCCCACCCCCACAGCCCCTAGCACAGATACGCAGTATTTT. V is TRBV9 and J is TRBJ2-3; D ambiguous. Germline V gene lookup returns CDR1 SGDLS and CDR2 YYNGEE. The CDR3 is 17 residues long. V lost 4 bases to trimming and J lost 0 bases, with 18 bases between them.

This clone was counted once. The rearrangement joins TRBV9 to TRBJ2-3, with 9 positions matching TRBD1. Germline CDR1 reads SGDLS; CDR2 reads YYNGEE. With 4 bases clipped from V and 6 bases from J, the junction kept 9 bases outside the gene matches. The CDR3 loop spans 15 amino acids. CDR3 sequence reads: CASSPEGQGTDTQYF. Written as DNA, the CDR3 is TGTGCCAGCAGCCCAGAGGGACAGGGTACCGATACGCAGTATTTT.

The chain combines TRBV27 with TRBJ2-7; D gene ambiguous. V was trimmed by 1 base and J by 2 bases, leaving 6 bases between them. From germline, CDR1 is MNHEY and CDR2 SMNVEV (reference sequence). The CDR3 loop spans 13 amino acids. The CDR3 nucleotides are TGTGCCAGCAGTTTATACGGCCCCTACGAGCAGTACTTC. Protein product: CASSLYGPYEQYF.

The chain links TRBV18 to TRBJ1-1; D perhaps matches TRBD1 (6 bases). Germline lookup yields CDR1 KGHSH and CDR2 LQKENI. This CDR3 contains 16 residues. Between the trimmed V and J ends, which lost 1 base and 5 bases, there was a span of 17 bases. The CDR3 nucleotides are TGTGCCAGCTCACCACTTCGCCGCAGGGGAGGAACTGAAGCTTTCTTT. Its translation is CASSPLRRRGGTEAFF.

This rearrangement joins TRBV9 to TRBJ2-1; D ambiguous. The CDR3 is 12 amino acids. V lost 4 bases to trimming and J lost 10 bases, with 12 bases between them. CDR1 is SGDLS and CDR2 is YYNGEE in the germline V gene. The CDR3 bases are TGTGCCAGCAGCCCCAGACCCCACGAGCAGTTCTTC. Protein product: CASSPRPHEQFF. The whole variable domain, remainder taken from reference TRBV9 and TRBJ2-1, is DSGVTQTPKHLITATGQRVTLRCSPRSGDLSVYWYQQSLDQGLQFLIQYYNGEERAKGNILERFSAQQFPDLHSELNLSSLELGDSALYFCASSPRPHEQFFGPGTRLTVL.

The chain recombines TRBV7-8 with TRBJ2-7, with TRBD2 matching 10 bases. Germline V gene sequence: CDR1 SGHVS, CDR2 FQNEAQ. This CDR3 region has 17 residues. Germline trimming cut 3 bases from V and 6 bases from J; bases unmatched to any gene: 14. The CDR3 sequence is CASSFPAVQGLATEQYF. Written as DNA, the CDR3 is TGTGCCAGCAGCTTCCCGGCCGTCCAGGGACTAGCGACCGAGCAGTACTTC.

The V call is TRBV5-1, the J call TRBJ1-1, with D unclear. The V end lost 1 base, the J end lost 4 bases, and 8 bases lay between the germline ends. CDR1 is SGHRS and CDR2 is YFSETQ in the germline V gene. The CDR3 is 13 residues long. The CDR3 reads CASSLTASTEAFF. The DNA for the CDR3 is TGCGCCAGCAGCTTGACGGCTTCCACTGAAGCTTTCTTT.

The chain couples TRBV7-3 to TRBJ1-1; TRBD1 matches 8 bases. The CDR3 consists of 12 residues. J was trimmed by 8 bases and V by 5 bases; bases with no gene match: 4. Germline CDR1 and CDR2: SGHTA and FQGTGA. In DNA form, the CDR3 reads TGTGCCAGCAGCCAAGGACAGGGCGAAGCTTTCTTT. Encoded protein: CASSQGQGEAFF.

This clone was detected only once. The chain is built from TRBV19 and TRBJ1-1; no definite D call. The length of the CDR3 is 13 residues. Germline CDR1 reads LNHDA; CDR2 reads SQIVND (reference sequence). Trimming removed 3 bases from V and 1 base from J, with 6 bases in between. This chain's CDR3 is CASSISKNTEAFF. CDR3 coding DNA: TGTGCCAGTAGTATTAGCAAGAACACTGAAGCTTTCTTT. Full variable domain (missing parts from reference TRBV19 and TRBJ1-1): DGGITQSPKYLFRKEGQNVTLSCEQNLNHDAMYWYRQDPGQGLRLIYYSQIVNDFQKGDIAEGYSVSREKKESFPLTVTSAQKNPTAFYLCASSISKNTEAFFGQGTRLTVV.

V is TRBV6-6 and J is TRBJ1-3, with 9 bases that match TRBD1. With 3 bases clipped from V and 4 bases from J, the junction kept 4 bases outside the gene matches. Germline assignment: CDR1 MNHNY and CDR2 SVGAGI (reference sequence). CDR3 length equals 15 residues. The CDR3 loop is CASSYWDREGNTIYF. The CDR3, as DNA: TGTGCCAGCAGTTATTGGGACAGGGAAGGAAACACCATATATTTT.

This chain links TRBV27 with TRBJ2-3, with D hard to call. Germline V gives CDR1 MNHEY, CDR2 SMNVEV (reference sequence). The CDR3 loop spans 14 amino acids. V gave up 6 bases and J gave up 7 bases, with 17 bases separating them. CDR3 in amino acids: CASRSFQQVNTQYF. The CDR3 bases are TGTGCCAGCAGGAGTTTTCAGCAGGTTAATACGCAGTATTTT.

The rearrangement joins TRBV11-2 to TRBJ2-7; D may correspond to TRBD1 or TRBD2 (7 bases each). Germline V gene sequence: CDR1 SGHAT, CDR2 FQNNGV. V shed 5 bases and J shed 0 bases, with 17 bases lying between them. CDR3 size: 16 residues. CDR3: CASSLRQGGGSYEQYF. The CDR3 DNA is TGTGCCAGCAGCCTCAGACAGGGCGGGGGCTCCTACGAGCAGTACTTC. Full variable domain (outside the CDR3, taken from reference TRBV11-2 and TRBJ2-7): EAGVAQSPRYKIIEKRQSVAFWCNPISGHATLYWYQQILGQGPKLLIQFQNNGVVDDSQLPKDRFSAERLKGVDSTLKIQPAKLEDSAVYLCASSLRQGGGSYEQYFGPGTRLTVT.

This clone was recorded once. This CDR3 reads CAISRSGPADTQYF. CDR3 nucleotides: TGTGCCATCTCTCGTTCCGGGCCGGCGGATACGCAGTATTTT. The chain has TRBV27 and TRBJ2-3; D gene ambiguous. The germline CDR1 and CDR2 sequences are MNHEY and SMNVEV (reference sequence). There are 14 residues in the CDR3. The V gene lost 10 bases and the J gene lost 6 bases, with 20 bases spanning the gap.

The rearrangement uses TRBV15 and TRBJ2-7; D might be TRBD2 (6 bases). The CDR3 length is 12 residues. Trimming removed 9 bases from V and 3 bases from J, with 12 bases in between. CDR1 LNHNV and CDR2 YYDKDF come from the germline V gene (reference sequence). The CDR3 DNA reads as TGTGCCACAAAAGGCGGGGTCTACGAGCAGTACTTC. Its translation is CATKGGVYEQYF.

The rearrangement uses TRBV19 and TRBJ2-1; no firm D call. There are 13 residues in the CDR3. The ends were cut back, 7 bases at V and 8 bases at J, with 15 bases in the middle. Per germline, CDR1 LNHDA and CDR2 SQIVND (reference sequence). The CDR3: CASTPPDGYEQFF. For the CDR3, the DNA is TGTGCCAGTACCCCCCCGGATGGCTATGAGCAGTTCTTC.

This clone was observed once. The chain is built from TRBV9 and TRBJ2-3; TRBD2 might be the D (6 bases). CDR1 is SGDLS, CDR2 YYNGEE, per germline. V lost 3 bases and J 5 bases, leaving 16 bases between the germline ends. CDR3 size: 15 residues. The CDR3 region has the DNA TGTGCCAGCAGCGCGCCCGGTATCGGGAGAGATACGCAGTATTTT. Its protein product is CASSAPGIGRDTQYF.

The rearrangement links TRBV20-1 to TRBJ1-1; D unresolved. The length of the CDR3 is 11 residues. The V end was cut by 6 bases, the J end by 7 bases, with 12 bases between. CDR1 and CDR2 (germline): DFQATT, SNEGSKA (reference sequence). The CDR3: CSALRGGEAFF. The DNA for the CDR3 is TGCAGTGCCCTCCGGGGTGGTGAAGCTTTCTTT.